This entry is about one T cell receptor beta chain. What it binds is not known. This specimen comes from a study of T cells in Graves' hyperthyroidism and ophthalmopathy. Study-wide points: Ophthalmopathy stood apart from stable hyperthyroidism in a 13 V-J model. Ophthalmopathy prediction by the model preceded onset by a median roughly 6.3 months.

Regions amplified from RNA transcripts were the TCR beta CDR3 regions. Primed by the HTBI set, a first-round RT-PCR was run on the TCR CDR3. TCRdb re-derived calls from the multiplex PCR reads in MiXCR, one entry per CDR3 protein. Counted here are about 680,000 distinct CDR3 sequences, roughly 32% occurring once; the ten biggest clones make up around 32%. The germline V gene encodes CDR1 SGHRS and CDR2 YFSETQ. This CDR3 region has 13 residues. The V gene end was trimmed by 4 bases and the J gene end by 8 bases; junction bases not matched to a gene: 6. This receptor was taken from a woman aged 40 to 55 with Graves' hyperthyroidism. This chain joins TRBV5-1 and TRBJ1-1; 9 nucleotides agree with TRBD1. Sequencing was carried out using blood. The CDR3 DNA is TGCGCCAGCAGCCCACAGGGGGCCATCGAAGCTTTCTTT. Translation gives CASSPQGAIEAFF.